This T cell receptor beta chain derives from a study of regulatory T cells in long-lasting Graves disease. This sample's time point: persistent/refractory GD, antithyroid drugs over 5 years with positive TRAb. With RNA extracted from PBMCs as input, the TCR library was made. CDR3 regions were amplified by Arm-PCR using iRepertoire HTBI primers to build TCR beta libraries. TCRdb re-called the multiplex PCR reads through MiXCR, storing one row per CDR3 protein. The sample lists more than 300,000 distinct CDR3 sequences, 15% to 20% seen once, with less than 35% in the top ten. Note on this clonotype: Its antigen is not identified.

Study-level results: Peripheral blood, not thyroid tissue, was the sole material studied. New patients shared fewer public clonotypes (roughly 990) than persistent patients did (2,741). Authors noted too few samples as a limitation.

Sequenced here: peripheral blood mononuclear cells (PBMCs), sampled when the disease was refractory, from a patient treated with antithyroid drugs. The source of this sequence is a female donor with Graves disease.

CDR3 amino acids: CATSSSGTGFLGTEAFF. The CDR3 DNA reads as TGTGCCACCAGCAGCTCCGGGACAGGGTTCCTGGGGACTGAAGCTTTCTTT. The rearrangement links TRBV15 to TRBJ1-1; 9 nucleotides align to TRBD1. From germline, CDR1 is LNHNV and CDR2 YYDKDF (reference sequence). The CDR3 consists of 17 residues. With V trimmed by 3 bases and J by 5 bases, 13 bases remained unmatched. The full variable domain, completed using reference TRBV15 and TRBJ1-1, is DAMVIQNPRYQVTQFGKPVTLSCSQTLNHNVMYWYQQKSSQAPKLLFHYYDKDFNNEADTPDNFQSRRPNTSFCFLDIRSPGLGDTAMYLCATSSSGTGFLGTEAFFGQGTRLTVV.